The 20 T cell receptor beta chains listed next were all sequenced from one sample in a study of identical twins. Using its own MiXCR run on the 5' RACE reads, TCRdb lists one record per CDR3 protein. The repertoire includes 500,000 to 550,000 distinct CDR3 sequences, under 25% of them detected once, and 0.48% sits in the top ten. These data were also filed under a second study, of yellow fever vaccine responses in identical twins.

Source material: CD4+ T cells sorted from blood. The receptors here all came from a woman between 18 and 30 years old in good health.

The chain links TRBV18 to TRBJ1-2; 7 nucleotides align to TRBD1. Per germline, CDR1 KGHSH and CDR2 LQKENI. The CDR3 consists of 16 residues. J gave up 2 bases and V 4 bases, and 10 bases lay outside the gene matches. The CDR3 DNA reads as TGTGCCAGCTCACTCGAGACAGGGACCCTCAACTATGGCTACACCTTC. It is translated as CASSLETGTLNYGYTF.

The V and J genes are TRBV12-5 and TRBJ2-3; 9 nucleotides align to TRBD2. CDR1 and CDR2 (germline): LGHNT, FRNRAP. V lost 1 base, J lost 2 bases, and 1 base stayed unmatched. This CDR3 spans 15 amino acids. The DNA of the CDR3 is TGTGCTAGTGGTTTGGGACTAGCGGTCACAGATACGCAGTATTTT. Protein: CASGLGLAVTDTQYF.

The chain is built from TRBV5-1 and TRBJ2-1; 8 bases map to TRBD2. Germline V CDR1 and CDR2: SGHRS, YFSETQ. Germline trimming cut 3 bases from V and 12 bases from J; bases unmatched to any gene: 8. This CDR3 is built from 13 residues. The chain's CDR3 is CASSSSAGGAQFF. For the CDR3, the DNA is TGCGCCAGCAGCTCCTCCGCCGGGGGGGCGCAGTTCTTC.

The table lists this clonotype with many counts. The DNA of the CDR3 is TGCGCCAGCAGCTTGGACTGGAACACTGAAGCTTTCTTT. It encodes CASSLDWNTEAFF. This chain connects TRBV5-1 to TRBJ1-1; D ambiguous. Germline V lookup: CDR1 SGHRS, CDR2 YFSETQ. This CDR3 is 13 amino acids long. Trimming took off 0 bases at V and 1 base at J, with 4 bases between the two ends.

This clonotype was recorded once. This rearrangement joins TRBV6-5 to TRBJ1-1; D is unclear. The CDR3 spans 17 residues. Germline V lookup: CDR1 MNHEY, CDR2 SVGAGI. The ends were cut back, 0 bases at V and 4 bases at J, with 18 bases in the middle. The CDR3 reads CASSYSFLNAWGTEAFF. The CDR3 coding sequence is TGTGCCAGCAGTTACTCATTCCTAAATGCCTGGGGCACTGAAGCTTTCTTT.

The V and J genes are TRBV10-3 and TRBJ1-6; D ambiguous. V was pared by 3 bases and J by 0 bases, with 15 bases between. Germline CDR1 and CDR2: ENHRY and SYGVKD. This CDR3 spans 18 amino acids. This chain's CDR3 is CAISESAGTYSYNSPLHF. For the CDR3, the DNA is TGTGCCATCAGTGAATCGGCAGGCACTTACTCCTATAATTCACCCCTCCACTTT.

The chain employs TRBV19 and TRBJ2-2; D is possibly TRBD1 (6 bases). Germline CDR1 and CDR2: LNHDA and SQIVND (reference sequence). Trimming removed 11 bases at V and 6 bases at J, with 19 bases between. This CDR3 has 14 amino acids. This CDR3 reads CACHRDNGAGELFF. The CDR3 DNA reads as TGTGCCTGCCACAGGGACAACGGGGCCGGGGAGCTGTTTTTT.

DNA of the CDR3: TGCAGCGTTGAAGGCTCCCTGGGACAGAACTATGGCTACACCTTC. This codes for CSVEGSLGQNYGYTF. This rearrangement joins TRBV29-1 to TRBJ1-2; 7 nucleotides line up with TRBD1. This CDR3 has 15 residues. The junction had 7 bases not matched to a gene; V was cut back by 1 base and J by 2 bases. Germline V gene sequence: CDR1 SQVTM, CDR2 ANQGSEA.

This chain uses TRBV12-3 or TRBV12-4 with TRBJ2-3; D is ambiguous. V lost 8 bases, J lost 4 bases, and 7 bases lay in between. The CDR3 loop spans 11 amino acids. CDR3 DNA: TGTGCCAGCGGGGTTTCAGATACGCAGTATTTT. This sequence encodes CASGVSDTQYF.

This rearrangement joins TRBV10-1 to TRBJ2-1; TRBD1 matches at 7 bases. V lost 8 bases and J lost 12; bases outside the gene matches: 7. The CDR3 runs 11 residues. Germline CDR1 WNHNN, CDR2 SYGVQD (reference sequence). The CDR3 DNA reads TGCGCCAGCTCGGACCGACAGGGGCAGTTCTTC. It is translated as CASSDRQGQFF.

This clonotype was counted only a few times. The genes are TRBV5-4 and TRBJ2-1; 9 nucleotides match TRBD1. CDR1 is SGHNT, CDR2 YYREEE, per germline (reference sequence). The CDR3 covers 15 residues. The V gene end was trimmed by 6 bases and the J gene end by 7 bases; junction bases not matched to a gene: 11. CDR3 nucleotides: TGTGCCAGCACCCCGCTGGGACAGGGTAAGAATGAGCAGTTCTTC. Amino acid sequence: CASTPLGQGKNEQFF. The whole variable domain, filled in from reference TRBV5-4 and TRBJ2-1, reads ETGVTQSPTHLIKTRGQQVTLRCSSQSGHNTVSWYQQALGQGPQFIFQYYREEENGRGNFPPRFSGLQFPNYSSELNVNALELDDSALYLCASTPLGQGKNEQFFGPGTRLTVL.

The rearrangement links TRBV9 to TRBJ1-6, with 8 bases lining up with TRBD1. Germline V gene lookup returns CDR1 SGDLS and CDR2 YYNGEE. The CDR3 sequence is 14 residues long. The V gene end was trimmed by 3 bases and the J gene end by 11 bases; junction bases not matched to a gene: 7. The CDR3: CASSDRQGSTPLHF. The CDR3, as DNA: TGTGCCAGCAGCGACAGACAGGGGAGTACACCCCTCCACTTT.

The chain recombines TRBV7-9 with TRBJ2-3; 7 positions match TRBD1. The CDR3 covers 15 residues. In germline, CDR1 is SEHNR, CDR2 FQNEAQ (reference sequence). Trimming cost V 5 bases and J 2 bases; bases outside gene matches: 7. The CDR3 bases are TGTGCCAGCAGCAGACCCAGGGGGACCACAGATACGCAGTATTTT. Encoded protein: CASSRPRGTTDTQYF.

This clonotype showed up just a few times. The chain joins TRBV20-1 to TRBJ2-7, with D unclear. The CDR3 extends over 13 amino acids. V was clipped by 6 bases and J by 6 bases, with 18 bases between them. Germline assignment: CDR1 DFQATT and CDR2 SNEGSKA (reference sequence). The CDR3 region is CSATLGVSLEQYF. In nucleotides, the CDR3 is TGCAGTGCCACTCTCGGAGTGTCTCTCGAGCAGTACTTC.

This clonotype has only a few counts. The rearrangement links TRBV5-1 to TRBJ2-1; 10 nucleotides match TRBD1. The CDR3 has 13 residues. V was pared by 7 bases and J by 6 bases, with 4 bases of the junction left unmatched. Germline values: CDR1 SGHRS, CDR2 YFSETQ. The CDR3 coding sequence is TGCGCCAGCGGACAGGGGGTTGGCAATGAGCAGTTCTTC. Its translation is CASGQGVGNEQFF.

This chain connects TRBV20-1 to TRBJ2-4; TRBD1 might be the D (5 bases). V shed 4 bases and J shed 7 bases, with 11 bases lying between them. This CDR3 region has 12 residues. Germline CDR1 DFQATT, CDR2 SNEGSKA (reference sequence). The CDR3 loop is CSATRTSNIQYF. DNA for the CDR3: TGCAGTGCTACAAGGACATCGAACATTCAGTACTTC.

The chain employs TRBV6-2 or TRBV6-3 and TRBJ2-1, with D hard to call. The CDR3 contains 13 residues. CDR1 and CDR2 from the germline V gene are MNHEY and SVGEGT. V lost 4 bases and J 0 bases, leaving 4 bases between the germline ends. The CDR3 bases are TGTGCCAGCAGTTTCAGCTCCTACAATGAGCAGTTCTTC. Amino acid sequence: CASSFSSYNEQFF.

This clonotype was found a few times. V gene TRBV6-2 or TRBV6-3 combines with J gene TRBJ1-5, with 7 nucleotides matching TRBD1. The CDR3 spans 15 residues. Germline V lookup: CDR1 MNHEY, CDR2 SVGEGT. V was clipped by 5 bases and J by 2 bases; unmatched bases: 6. CDR3 in amino acids: CASSPGQAGNQPQHF. CDR3 sequence (DNA): TGTGCCAGCAGTCCCGGACAGGCGGGCAATCAGCCCCAGCATTTT.

The chain links TRBV6-1 to TRBJ1-2; the match to TRBD1 covers 8 bases. V shed 3 bases and J 10 bases; nucleotides not matched to a gene: 13. In germline, CDR1 is MNHNS, CDR2 SASEGT. The CDR3 totals 15 residues. The CDR3 bases are TGTGCCAGCAGTGACCCCTTGGGGACAGGTGTGACCTACACCTTC. Protein: CASSDPLGTGVTYTF.

This clonotype has only a few counts. The chain uses TRBV10-3 and TRBJ2-7, with 8 bases lining up with TRBD2. This CDR3 has 14 residues. The V and J ends lost 11 bases and 2 bases, in that order; junction bases with no gene match: 11. In germline, CDR1 is ENHRY, CDR2 SYGVKD. DNA for the CDR3: TGTGCCTCCAGTCAAAGCGGGAGTACCTACGAGCAGTACTTC. It is translated as CASSQSGSTYEQYF.